The entry below describes one TCR beta chain. What it binds is unknown. The sample comes from a study of Ad26.COV2.S vaccination and SARS-CoV-2 variants. The overall study: Ad26.COV2.S given intramuscularly, once or twice 56 days apart.

The germline gives CDR1 MDHEN, CDR2 SYDVKM. The trim removed 1 base at V and 7 bases at J, leaving 7 bases unmatched. The CDR3 is 16 residues long. Treatment here: roughly 20 received Ad26.COV2.S at low or high dose, single or two shots; about 5 received placebo; per-sample allocation not given. Specimen acquisition occurred on day 63 following the initial vaccine or placebo injection. This vaccine is an Ad26 vector that expresses the Wuhan-strain SARS-CoV-2 spike. Some clones are missing from TCRdb's copy, which holds only in-frame ones; the method was immunoSEQ multiplex PCR. The sample has about 280,000 clones, more than 75% seen once. Whole-study results and caveats: Analytic work on TCR breadth and depth might have understated the full extent of total T cell responses.

This clonotype originated in a person aged 18-60 years who received the Ad26.COV2.S COVID-19 vaccine or a placebo. The J gene is TRBJ2-2, the V gene TRBV28, with 9 bases identical to TRBD1. Sequencing used peripheral blood, obtained in a trial of Ad26.COV2.S vaccine versus placebo. The CDR3 loop is CASSLSKTGGDGELFF. The DNA for the CDR3 is TGTGCCAGCAGTTTATCAAAGACAGGGGGGGACGGGGAGCTGTTTTTT.